This TCR beta chain emerged from a study of cytomegalovirus exposure and HLA in healthy donors. Turning to the study itself: The 120 or so validation repertoires, a later analysis reported, used the same platform as the approximately 630 first-cohort repertoires. The study's findings and limits: The classifier was said to identify cytomegalovirus status with high specificity and sensitivity. The study recorded 150 to 200 TCR beta chains that were cytomegalovirus-associated. There were some public TCRs occurring in many donors, but most TCR sequences were rare.

Between the trimmed V and J ends, which lost 3 bases and 3 bases, there was a span of 6 bases. CDR1 SGHVS and CDR2 FNYEAQ come from the germline V gene. The CDR3 is made up of 13 amino acids. Only in-frame clones appear in the TCRdb table, and some are missing; sequencing was by immunoSEQ multiplex PCR. The sample carries some 140,000 clones, almost 85% recorded once. With respect to this clone: The antigen is not known.

Sequenced material: PBMCs. This clonotype was obtained from a woman in her 30s in good health and CMV-seronegative. V gene TRBV7-6 combines with J gene TRBJ1-5; no reliable D call. DNA of the CDR3: TGTGCCAGCAGCTTGTCCGTCAATCAGCCCCAGCATTTT. Translated: CASSLSVNQPQHF.